The rows below give T cell receptor beta chains drawn from one sample of a study of cytotoxic CD8 clonotypes in ibrutinib-treated CLL. Assay used: immunoSEQ multiplex PCR; TCRdb lists only in-frame clones, some missing. The table includes 30,000 or so clones, more than 75% detected once. Sample: PBMCs, taken after 36 months of ibrutinib treatment. These receptors came from a human donor with chronic lymphocytic leukemia. Each CDR3 is given with its conserved first and last residue. D genes are given only for firm matches. Size tells how often a clone was seen (once, few, many) or the class of an expanded clone, and some rows leave it out.

v_gene	abundance	d_gene	j_gene	CDR3nt	CDR3aa
TRBV6-5	.	.	TRBJ1-1	TGTGCCAGCAGTACCTTCAAGAAAGCTTTCTTT	CASSTFKKAFF
TRBV14	.	TRBD1	TRBJ2-7	TGTGCCAGCAGCCAAGTGCCGGGACAGGGGACCTACGAGCAGTACTTC	CASSQVPGQGTYEQYF
TRBV11-3	.	.	TRBJ1-1	TGTGCCAGCAGCTCGGGGGCTACGACCTCGGGTACTGAAGCTTTCTTT	CASSSGATTSGTEAFF
TRBV25-1	once	TRBD1	TRBJ1-2	TGTGCCAGCAGTGCCCCAGGGGGGGGAGGCGGCTACACCTTC	CASSAPGGGGGYTF
TRBV7-9	few	.	TRBJ1-4	TGTGCCAGCAGCTTAGAAGGAGGAGCAACTAATGAAAAACTGTTTTTT	CASSLEGGATNEKLFF
TRBV6-1	.	.	TRBJ2-1	TGTGCCAGCAGTGAAACGAAAGGGGGTTACGAGCAGTTCTTC	CASSETKGGYEQFF
TRBV5-1	.	.	TRBJ2-3	TGCGCCAGCTCTTGGGACGGGTACGGGGCCCTGCATCAGGGAGATACGCAGTATTTT	CASSWDGYGALHQGDTQYF
TRBV2	few	TRBD2	TRBJ2-7	TGTGCCAGCAGCGGACTAGCCTTAGCCGAGCAGTACTTC	CASSGLALAEQYF
TRBV10-3	.	.	TRBJ1-2	TGTGCCATCAGTGAGTCGAGGGGCTCTAACTATGGCTACACCTTC	CAISESRGSNYGYTF
TRBV9	.	TRBD1	TRBJ1-1	TGTGCCAGCAGCCTTTTAAGACAGGGTAGCGGGCGCACTGAAGCTTTCTTT	CASSLLRQGSGRTEAFF
TRBV10-2	few	.	TRBJ2-1	TGCGCCAGCAGTGATTATACTACGTCGGCCTACAATGAGCAGTTCTTC	CASSDYTTSAYNEQFF
TRBV9	.	.	TRBJ1-1	TGTGCCAGCAGCGTAGACTGGGGGAGGAACACTGAAGCTTTCTTT	CASSVDWGRNTEAFF
TRBV16	once	TRBD2	TRBJ2-3	TGTGCCAGCAGCCAATTAACTAGCGGGGGAACAGATACGCAGTATTTT	CASSQLTSGGTDTQYF
TRBV10-2	.	.	TRBJ1-1	TGCGCCAGCAGAACAGGATCGGGCACTGAAGCTTTCTTT	CASRTGSGTEAFF
TRBV13	.	.	TRBJ1-6	TGTGCCAGCAGCTTCGGACACAGTAATTCACCCCTCCACTTT	CASSFGHSNSPLHF
TRBV4-2	few	TRBD1	TRBJ1-5	TGTGCCAGCAGCCAAGATAAGGGACAGGGGCTCAATCAGCCCCAGCATTTT	CASSQDKGQGLNQPQHF
TRBV7-8	.	.	TRBJ1-5	TGTGCCAGCAGCTTCTCGGAAAGCCAGCCCCAGCATTTT	CASSFSESQPQHF
TRBV4-1	.	TRBD1	TRBJ1-3	TGCGCCAGCAGCCAAGTTTGGGGGACAGGATTACATTCCACCATATATTTT	CASSQVWGTGLHSTIYF
TRBV7-3	.	TRBD1	TRBJ1-1	TGTGCCAGCAGCTCACAGGGGCAGGGGACTGAAGCTTTCTTT	CASSSQGQGTEAFF
TRBV29-1	few	.	TRBJ2-7	TGCAGCGTTGGAATGGAGGGACCGTGGAACGAGCAGTACTTC	CSVGMEGPWNEQYF
TRBV6-6	.	.	TRBJ1-2	TGTGCCAGTCTCTCCGCTGATGGCTACACCTTC	CASLSADGYTF
TRBV19	.	TRBD1	TRBJ2-7	TGTGCCAGTAGTATAGCCCCGGGACAGGGTCACGAGCAGTACTTC	CASSIAPGQGHEQYF
TRBV10-3	.	.	TRBJ2-1	TGTGCCATCAGTGAGTCGAATGAGCAGTTCTTC	CAISESNEQFF
TRBV11-2	.	.	TRBJ1-1	TGTGCCAGCAGCTCGGTCACTGAAGCTTTCTTT	CASSSVTEAFF
TRBV7-8	few	.	TRBJ1-2	TGTGCCAGCAGCTTATTCGGCAGGGGCCACTATGGCTACACCTTC	CASSLFGRGHYGYTF
TRBV5-1	.	.	TRBJ2-7	TGCGCCAGCAGCCCCCTCTACTACAAGGACGAGCAGTACTTC	CASSPLYYKDEQYF
TRBV2	.	TRBD1	TRBJ2-7	TGTGCCAGCAGGGGGACAGACTCCTACGAGCAGTACTTC	CASRGTDSYEQYF
TRBV18	.	TRBD1	TRBJ2-7	TGTGCCAGCTCCCTCGGACAGGCGAGGGGCGAGCAGTACTTC	CASSLGQARGEQYF
TRBV4-1	.	.	TRBJ1-2	TGCGCCAGCAGCCAAACAGGGTTTCCAGACTATGGCTACACCTTC	CASSQTGFPDYGYTF
TRBV7-9	.	.	TRBJ2-1	TGTGCCAGCAGCTTAGCCGGACTCCAAGGAGATGAGCAGTTCTTC	CASSLAGLQGDEQFF
TRBV5-1	.	.	TRBJ2-3	TGCGCCAGCACCCAGTCGGGGGCCAGCACAGATACGCAGTATTTT	CASTQSGASTDTQYF
TRBV13	.	.	TRBJ2-1	TGTGCCAGCAGCTCATTAGCCCGGGCCGATGAGCAGTTCTTC	CASSSLARADEQFF
TRBV5-1	.	TRBD1	TRBJ1-2	TGCGCCAGCAGCTTGTCCCAAGGGGGCTCTGGCTACACCTTC	CASSLSQGGSGYTF
TRBV6-5	.	.	TRBJ1-1	TGTGCCAGCGGCAGGGGCGGTACTGAAGCTTTCTTT	CASGRGGTEAFF
TRBV9	.	.	TRBJ2-3	TGTGCCAGCAGCGTAGGCGGGGATAGGAGCACAGATACGCAGTATTTT	CASSVGGDRSTDTQYF
TRBV7-6	.	.	TRBJ2-3	TGTGCCAGCAGCCTTGGGCCCGCCTGGGGAGATACGCAGTATTTT	CASSLGPAWGDTQYF
TRBV4-3	.	TRBD1	TRBJ1-1	TGCGCCAGCAGCCCAGGCACAGGGGCCACTGAAGCTTTCTTT	CASSPGTGATEAFF
TRBV11-1	.	.	TRBJ2-1	TGTGCCAGCAGCCGGACCGGGACCGGCGGCTATGAGCAGTTCTTC	CASSRTGTGGYEQFF
TRBV7-8	.	TRBD1	TRBJ2-7	TGTGCCAGCAGCTTACAGGGACAGGGCGTCGAGCAGTACTTC	CASSLQGQGVEQYF
TRBV20-1	.	.	TRBJ1-2	TGCAGTGCTGAGGGAAACTATGGCTACACCTTC	CSAEGNYGYTF
TRBV7-2	.	.	TRBJ1-5	TGTGCCAGCAGCCCCGACACTACCAATCAGCCCCAGCATTTT	CASSPDTTNQPQHF
TRBV6-6	.	.	TRBJ2-7	TGTGCCAGCAGTCCTTTTTCCGTCGTTCCGTACTTC	CASSPFSVVPYF
TRBV2	.	TRBD1	TRBJ1-2	TGTGCCAGCAGGGGGGACAGGGATGGCTACACCTTC	CASRGDRDGYTF
TRBV7-6	.	.	TRBJ2-1	TGTGCCAGCAGCTTAGTTGGCAGCCACAATGAGCAGTTCTTC	CASSLVGSHNEQFF